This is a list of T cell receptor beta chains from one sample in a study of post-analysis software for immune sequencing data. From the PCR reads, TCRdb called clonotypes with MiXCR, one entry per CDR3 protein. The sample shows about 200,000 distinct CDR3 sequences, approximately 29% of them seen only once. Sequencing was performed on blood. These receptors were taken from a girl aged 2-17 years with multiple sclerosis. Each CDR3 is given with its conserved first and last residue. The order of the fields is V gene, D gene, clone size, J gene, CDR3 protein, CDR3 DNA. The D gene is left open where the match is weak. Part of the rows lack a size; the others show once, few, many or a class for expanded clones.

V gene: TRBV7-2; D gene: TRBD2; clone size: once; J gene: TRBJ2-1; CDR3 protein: CASSDSGSTYNEQFF; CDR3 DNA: TGTGCCAGCAGCGACAGCGGGAGCACCTACAATGAGCAGTTCTTC
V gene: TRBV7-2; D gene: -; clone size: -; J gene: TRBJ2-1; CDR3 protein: CASSAGGRYEQFF; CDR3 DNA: TGTGCCAGCTCTGCCGGGGGGCGGTATGAGCAGTTCTTC
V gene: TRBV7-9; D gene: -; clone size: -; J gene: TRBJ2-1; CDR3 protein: CASSNEGGSNEQFF; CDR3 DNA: TGTGCCAGCAGCAACGAGGGGGGGAGCAATGAGCAGTTCTTC
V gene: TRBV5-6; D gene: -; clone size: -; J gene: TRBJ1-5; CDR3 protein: CASSLVGEGNQPQHF; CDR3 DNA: TGTGCCAGCAGCTTGGTGGGCGAGGGGAATCAGCCCCAGCATTTT
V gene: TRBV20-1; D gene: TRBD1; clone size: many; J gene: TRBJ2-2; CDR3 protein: CSALGQGLPGELFF; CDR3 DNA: TGCAGTGCCCTCGGACAGGGGCTTCCAGGGGAGCTGTTTTTT
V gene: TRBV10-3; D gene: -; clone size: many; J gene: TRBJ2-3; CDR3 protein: CAISPDGGTDTQYF; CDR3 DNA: TGTGCCATCAGTCCAGACGGTGGCACAGATACGCAGTATTTT
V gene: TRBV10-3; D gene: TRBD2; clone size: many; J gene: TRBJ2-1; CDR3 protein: CAISESRASGDNNEQFF; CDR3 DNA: TGTGCCATCAGTGAGTCGAGGGCTAGCGGAGATAACAATGAGCAGTTCTTC
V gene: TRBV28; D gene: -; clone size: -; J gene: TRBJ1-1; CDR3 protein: CASIISGGRTEAFF; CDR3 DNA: TGTGCCAGCATTATTTCCGGGGGAAGGACTGAAGCTTTCTTT
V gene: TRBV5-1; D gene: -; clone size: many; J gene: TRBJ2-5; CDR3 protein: CASSLGQIQETQYF; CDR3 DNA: TGCGCCAGCAGCTTGGGGCAGATTCAAGAGACCCAGTACTTC
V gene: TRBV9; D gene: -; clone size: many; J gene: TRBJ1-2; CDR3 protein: CASSPGQGGYTF; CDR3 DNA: TGTGCCAGCAGCCCGGGCCAGGGGGGCTACACCTTC
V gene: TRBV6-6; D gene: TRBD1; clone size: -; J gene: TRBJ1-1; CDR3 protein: CASSNHRGQAEAFF; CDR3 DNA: TGTGCCAGCAGTAACCACAGGGGGCAGGCTGAAGCTTTCTTT
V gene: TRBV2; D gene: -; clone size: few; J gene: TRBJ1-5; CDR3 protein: CASGRTELNQPQHF; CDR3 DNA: TGTGCCAGCGGCCGGACAGAACTGAATCAGCCCCAGCATTTT
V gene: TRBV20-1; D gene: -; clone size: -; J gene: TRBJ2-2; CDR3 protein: CSANDPSVEELFF; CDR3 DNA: TGCAGTGCTAACGACCCCTCCGTCGAGGAGCTGTTTTTT
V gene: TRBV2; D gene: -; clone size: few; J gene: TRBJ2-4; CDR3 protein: CASRTGTTLNIQYF; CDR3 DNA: TGTGCCAGCAGGACCGGGACAACCTTAAACATTCAGTACTTC
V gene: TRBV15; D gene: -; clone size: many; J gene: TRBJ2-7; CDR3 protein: CATSRPDAPYEQYF; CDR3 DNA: TGTGCCACCAGCAGACCGGACGCGCCCTACGAGCAGTACTTC
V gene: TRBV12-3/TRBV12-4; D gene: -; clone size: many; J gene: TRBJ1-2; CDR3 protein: CASSSPRGGYTF; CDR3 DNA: TGTGCCAGCAGTTCCCCCAGGGGTGGCTACACCTTC
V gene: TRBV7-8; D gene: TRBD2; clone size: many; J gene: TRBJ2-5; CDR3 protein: CASSLPRSGGLIYETQYF; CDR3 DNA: TGTGCCAGCAGCCTACCCAGGAGCGGGGGGCTCATTTATGAGACCCAGTACTTC
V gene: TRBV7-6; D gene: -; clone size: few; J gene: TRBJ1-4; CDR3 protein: CASSSGEGTWGEKLFF; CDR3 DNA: TGTGCCAGCAGCTCGGGTGAAGGGACATGGGGCGAAAAACTGTTTTTT
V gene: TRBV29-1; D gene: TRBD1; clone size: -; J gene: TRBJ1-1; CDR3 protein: CSGRDSLDTEAFF; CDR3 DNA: TGCAGCGGGAGGGACAGCTTGGACACTGAAGCTTTCTTT
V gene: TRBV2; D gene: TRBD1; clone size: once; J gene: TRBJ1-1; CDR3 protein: CASLRGQGNTEAFF; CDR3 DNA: TGTGCCAGTTTAAGGGGACAGGGGAACACTGAAGCTTTCTTT
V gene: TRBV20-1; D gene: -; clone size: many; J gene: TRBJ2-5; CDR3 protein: CSARETQYF; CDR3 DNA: TGCAGTGCTAGAGAGACCCAGTACTTC
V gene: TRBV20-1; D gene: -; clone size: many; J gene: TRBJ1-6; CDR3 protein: CSARSGSNNSPLHF; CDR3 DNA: TGCAGTGCTAGAAGTGGCTCCAATAATTCACCCCTCCACTTT
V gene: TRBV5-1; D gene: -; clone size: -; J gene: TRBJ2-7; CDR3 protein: CASSLVGGDEQYF; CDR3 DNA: TGCGCCAGCAGCTTGGTTGGGGGCGACGAGCAGTACTTC
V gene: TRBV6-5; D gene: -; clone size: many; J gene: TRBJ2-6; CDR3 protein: CASSYSSLSGANVLTF; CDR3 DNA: TGTGCCAGCAGTTACTCGTCCCTCTCTGGGGCCAACGTCCTGACTTTC
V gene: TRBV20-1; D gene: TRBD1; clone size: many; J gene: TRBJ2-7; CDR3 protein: CSAYNRDRSLGEQYF; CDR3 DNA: TGCAGTGCTTATAACCGGGACAGAAGTCTTGGGGAGCAGTACTTC
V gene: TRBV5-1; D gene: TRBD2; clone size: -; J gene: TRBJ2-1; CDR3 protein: CASSLTSGRVPYNEQFF; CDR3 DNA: TGCGCCAGCAGCCTAACTAGCGGGAGGGTGCCCTACAATGAGCAGTTCTTC
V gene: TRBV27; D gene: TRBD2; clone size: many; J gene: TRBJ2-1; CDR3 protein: CASSRPLGLAGGGRNEQFF; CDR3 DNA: TGTGCCAGCAGTCGTCCCTTGGGACTAGCGGGAGGGGGTCGCAATGAGCAGTTCTTC
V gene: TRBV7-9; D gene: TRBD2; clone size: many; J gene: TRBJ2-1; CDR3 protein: CARGEGEQFF; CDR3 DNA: TGTGCCCGGGGGGAGGGTGAGCAGTTCTTC
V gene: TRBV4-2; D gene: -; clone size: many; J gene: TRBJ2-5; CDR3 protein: CASSQEGTRGAYQETQYF; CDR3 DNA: TGTGCCAGCAGCCAAGAAGGCACGAGGGGGGCGTACCAAGAGACCCAGTACTTC
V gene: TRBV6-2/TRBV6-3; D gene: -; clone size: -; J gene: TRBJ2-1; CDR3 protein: CASRLAYSSYDEQFF; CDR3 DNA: TGTGCCAGCAGGCTAGCGTACAGCTCCTACGATGAGCAGTTCTTC
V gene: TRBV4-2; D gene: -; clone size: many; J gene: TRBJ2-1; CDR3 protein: CASSQISLINEQFF; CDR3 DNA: TGTGCCAGCAGCCAAATTTCCCTAATCAATGAGCAGTTCTTC
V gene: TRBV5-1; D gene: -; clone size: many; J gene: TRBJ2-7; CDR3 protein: CASSPRQEGSYEQYF; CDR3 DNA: TGCGCCAGCAGCCCACGACAGGAAGGTTCCTACGAGCAGTACTTC
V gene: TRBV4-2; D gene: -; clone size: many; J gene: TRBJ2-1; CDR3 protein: CASSQVGGKSSEQFF; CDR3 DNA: TGTGCCAGCAGCCAAGTGGGCGGGAAATCTAGTGAGCAGTTCTTC
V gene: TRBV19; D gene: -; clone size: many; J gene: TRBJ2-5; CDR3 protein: CASQDILETQYF; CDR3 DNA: TGTGCCAGCCAGGACATTCTTGAGACCCAGTACTTC
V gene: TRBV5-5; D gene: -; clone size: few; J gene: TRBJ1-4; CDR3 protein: CASSLYAGKATNEKLFF; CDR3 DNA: TGTGCCAGCAGCTTGTACGCAGGCAAAGCAACTAATGAAAAACTGTTTTTT
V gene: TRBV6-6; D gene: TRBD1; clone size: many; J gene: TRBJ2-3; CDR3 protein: CASRPRQGERSTDTQYF; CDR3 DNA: TGTGCCAGCCGCCCCCGGCAGGGGGAAAGGAGCACAGATACGCAGTATTTT
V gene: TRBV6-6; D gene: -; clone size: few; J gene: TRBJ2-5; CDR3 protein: CASRQETRYF; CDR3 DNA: TGTGCCAGCAGGCAAGAGACCCGGTACTTC